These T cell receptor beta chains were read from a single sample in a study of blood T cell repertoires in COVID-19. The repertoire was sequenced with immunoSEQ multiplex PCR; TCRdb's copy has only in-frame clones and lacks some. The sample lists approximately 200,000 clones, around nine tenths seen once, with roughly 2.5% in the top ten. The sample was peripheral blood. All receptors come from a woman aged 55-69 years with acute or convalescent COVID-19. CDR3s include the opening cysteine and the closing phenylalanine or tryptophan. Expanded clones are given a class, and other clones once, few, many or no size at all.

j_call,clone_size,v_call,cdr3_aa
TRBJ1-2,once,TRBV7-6,CASSLGGWDRPYGYTF
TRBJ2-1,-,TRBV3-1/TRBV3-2,CASSNLPIIIAGVGDNEQFF
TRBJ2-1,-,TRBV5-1,CASSPPLAGAYNEQFF
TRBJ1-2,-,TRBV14,CASSQLSGFYGYTF
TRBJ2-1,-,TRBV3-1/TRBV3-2,CASSQGGGRYNEQFF
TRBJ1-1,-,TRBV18,CASSPPIQLAEAFF
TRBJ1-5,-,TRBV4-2,CASSPGTGDPNQPQHF
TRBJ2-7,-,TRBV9,CASSPPPLAIYEQYF
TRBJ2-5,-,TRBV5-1,CASSTVGTRGETQYF
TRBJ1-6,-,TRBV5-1,CASSLFPRTGRKTDNSPLHF
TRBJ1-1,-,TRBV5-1,CASKTTTGVYTEAFF
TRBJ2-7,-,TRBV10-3,CAIPQGVDEQYF
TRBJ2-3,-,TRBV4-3,CASSQGLAGTDTQYF
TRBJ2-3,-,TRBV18,CASSEDTDTQYF
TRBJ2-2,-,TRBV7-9,CASSPGTSGKVGELFF
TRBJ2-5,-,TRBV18,CASSLLARETQYF
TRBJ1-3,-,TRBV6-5,CASSKDRFTGNTIYF
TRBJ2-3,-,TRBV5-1,CASREGGTSTDTQYF
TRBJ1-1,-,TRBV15,CATSRMLGVNTEAFF
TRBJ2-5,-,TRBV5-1,CASSWTGGGRETQYF
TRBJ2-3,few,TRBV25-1,CASRAREGTDTQYF
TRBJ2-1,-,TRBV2,CASSPSGTSYNEQFF
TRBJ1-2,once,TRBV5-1,CASITGGLYGYTF
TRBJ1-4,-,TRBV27,CASSERGRTNEKLFF
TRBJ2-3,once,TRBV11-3,CASSVEVGDTQYF
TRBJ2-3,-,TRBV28,CASSSPSGVTDTQYF
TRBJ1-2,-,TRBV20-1,CSASVAAKAYGYTF
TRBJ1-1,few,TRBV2,CASSVLNHDRALGVNTEAFF
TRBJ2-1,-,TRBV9,CASSGGLAVYNEQFF
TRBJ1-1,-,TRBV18,CASSPRAQGEAFF
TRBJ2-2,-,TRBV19,CASSIKDREGTGELFF
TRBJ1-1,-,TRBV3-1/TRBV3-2,CASSHTPAEAFF
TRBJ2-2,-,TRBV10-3,CAISESAGESYRGTGELFF
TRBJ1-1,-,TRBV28,CASSLSLGEGAFF
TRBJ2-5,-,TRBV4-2,CASSQEFVRQGVQETQYF
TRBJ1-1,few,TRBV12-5,CASGRWQVNTEAFF
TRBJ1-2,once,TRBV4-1,CASSQDQMGRGRGYTF
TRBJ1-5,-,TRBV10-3,CAISTGQGNQPQHF
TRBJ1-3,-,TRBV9,CASSTPTGNGNTIYF
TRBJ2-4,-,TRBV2,CASSEDRAPKNIQYF
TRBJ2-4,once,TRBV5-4,CASSLGGLAKNIQYF
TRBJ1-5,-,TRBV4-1,CASSQAGSGNQPQHF
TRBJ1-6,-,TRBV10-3,CAISPTGGGGSPLHF
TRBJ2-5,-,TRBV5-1,CASSLNGGSQETQYF
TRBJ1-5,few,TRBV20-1,CSASSPGIYQPQHF
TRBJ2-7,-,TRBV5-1,CASSSNRGFGDEQYF
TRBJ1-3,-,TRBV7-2,CASRLGGGGSGNTIYF